This TCR beta chain was captured in a study of OX40 agonist ivuxolimab in advanced cancers. Study context: Cancers in dose escalation were hepatocellular, melanoma, renal cell and head and neck. Age averaged around 60 years (range about 20 to 80), and 80% to 90% were male.

This clone was recorded once. The antigen is not known. The study's findings and limits: Low normalized T-cell clonal expansion was additionally recorded for some nonresponders. What antigens the expanded peripheral T cells recognized was never established.

The assay was immunoSEQ multiplex PCR, and TCRdb's table has in-frame clones only and misses some. Found here are roughly 69,000 clones, about 90% of them singletons; the top ten hold roughly 5.5%. CDR1 and CDR2 from the germline V gene are SGDLS and YYNGEE. The CDR3 length is 15 residues. Trimming cost V 0 bases and J 5 bases, with 12 bases left between them. This receptor was obtained from an adult with an advanced solid tumor such as melanoma, head and neck, liver or kidney cancer. The chain recombines TRBV9 with TRBJ2-1; maybe TRBD1 (6 bases). This specimen consisted of CD4+ or CD8+ T cells sorted from blood, obtained in a trial of the OX40 agonist ivuxolimab. The CDR3 region is CASSVVDGGHNEQFF. The CDR3 DNA reads TGTGCCAGCAGCGTAGTGGATGGGGGCCACAATGAGCAGTTCTTC.